This T cell receptor (beta chain) came from a study of T cells in Graves' hyperthyroidism and ophthalmopathy. Looking at the study overall: Any treatment followed the collection of peripheral blood at initial diagnosis. Points from the study as a whole: Blood also contained most expanded thyroid clonotypes above 0.001.

CDR1 and CDR2 from the germline V gene are MNHNS and SASEGT. The CDR3 sequence is 14 residues long. The junction had 3 bases not matched to a gene; V was cut back by 6 bases and J by 3 bases. Details on this clonotype: Its matching antigen is unknown.

The investigators amplified TCR beta CDR3 regions from RNA transcripts. During a first-round RT-PCR of the TCR CDR3, the HTBI primer set was used. TCRdb redid the calling of the multiplex PCR reads with MiXCR, one entry per CDR3 protein. The data hold roughly 700,000 distinct CDR3 sequences, with roughly a third observed a single time. Those with hyperthyroidism were 18 to 65 years old, newly diagnosed, and ill for under 2 months. PBMCs stemmed from more than 7.5 ml fresh peripheral blood. The sequence came from a woman aged 40 to 50 with Graves' hyperthyroidism. Source material: blood. The chain carries TRBV6-1 and TRBJ1-1; 11 nucleotides match TRBD1. The CDR3 DNA sequence: TGTGCCAGCAGGGGGGACAGGGGGGACACTGAAGCTTTCTTT. This codes for CASRGDRGDTEAFF.